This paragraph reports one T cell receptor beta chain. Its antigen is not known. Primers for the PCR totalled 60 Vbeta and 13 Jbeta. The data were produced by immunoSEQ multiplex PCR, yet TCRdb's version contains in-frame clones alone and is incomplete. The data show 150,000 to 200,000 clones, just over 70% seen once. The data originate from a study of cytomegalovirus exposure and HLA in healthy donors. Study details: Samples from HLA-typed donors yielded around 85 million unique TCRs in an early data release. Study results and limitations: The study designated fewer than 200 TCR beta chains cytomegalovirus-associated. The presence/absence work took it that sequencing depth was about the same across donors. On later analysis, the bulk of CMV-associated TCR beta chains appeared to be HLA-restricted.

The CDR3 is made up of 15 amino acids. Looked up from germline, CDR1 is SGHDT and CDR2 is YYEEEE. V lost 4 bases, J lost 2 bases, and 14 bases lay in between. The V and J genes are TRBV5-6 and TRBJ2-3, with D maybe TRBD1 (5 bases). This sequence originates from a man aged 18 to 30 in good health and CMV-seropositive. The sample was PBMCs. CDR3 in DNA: TGTGCCAGCAGCCCGGAGACAGCCTACACAGATACGCAGTATTTT. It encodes CASSPETAYTDTQYF.